The rows below give T cell receptor beta chains drawn from one sample of a study of shared clonotypes between healthy human individuals. Repertoires were generated with immunoSEQ multiplex PCR, while TCRdb's copy carries only in-frame clones and drops some. The sample records more than 2 million clones, around 95% being singletons. Material: naive CD8+ T cells from PBMCs. These receptors all stem from a man aged 18 to 29 in good health. Some clones in this sample may be carry-over from other donors' samples. Both conserved end residues are part of each CDR3. A D gene is named only where the DNA matches it firmly. Clone size is stated in some rows and not others, as once, few, many or a class when expanded.

j_call	d_call	v_call	clone_size	cdr3_nt	cdr3_aa
TRBJ1-2	TRBD1	TRBV10-3	-	TGTGCCATCAGTAGCGCGGGACAGGGGGGTAATTTTGCTCGAGGCTACACCTTC	CAISSAGQGGNFARGYTF
TRBJ1-4	-	TRBV4-2	-	TGTGCCAGCAGCCAAGAATGGGGGGCGACTAATGAAAAACTGTTTTTT	CASSQEWGATNEKLFF
TRBJ1-5	TRBD1	TRBV7-9	-	TGTGCCAGCAGCTTGGGGCGGGACAGGAGCCACAATCAGCCCCAGCATTTT	CASSLGRDRSHNQPQHF
TRBJ1-2	TRBD1	TRBV13	-	TGTGCCAGCAGCTGGGGACAGTCGGATTATGGCTACACCTTC	CASSWGQSDYGYTF
TRBJ2-7	-	TRBV27	once	TGTGCCAGCATGGGAGCTTCCTACGAGCAGTACTTC	CASMGASYEQYF
TRBJ2-1	TRBD2	TRBV5-4	-	TGTGCCAGCAGCTTGGTTGGCCTAGCGGCCTACAATGAGCAGTTCTTC	CASSLVGLAAYNEQFF
TRBJ2-3	-	TRBV29-1	-	TGCAGCGTTGTGGGCGGGAGCACAGATACGCAGTATTTT	CSVVGGSTDTQYF
TRBJ2-1	TRBD2	TRBV4-1	-	TGCGCCAGCAGCCATAGCGGGAGTTGGCTCAATGAGCAGTTCTTC	CASSHSGSWLNEQFF
TRBJ2-7	TRBD2	TRBV27	-	TGTGCCAGCAGTTTGGGCGGGAGGGGCTACGAGCAGTACTTC	CASSLGGRGYEQYF
TRBJ2-2	-	TRBV27	-	TGTGCCAGCAGTTGGTCTAGTGGCACCGGGGAGCTGTTTTTT	CASSWSSGTGELFF
TRBJ2-1	-	TRBV7-9	-	TGTGCCAGCAGCTCCGGCCAGGGGAAATACAATGAGCAGTTCTTC	CASSSGQGKYNEQFF
TRBJ1-1	-	TRBV28	-	TGTGCCAGCAGTTTAAGGGCAGACATGAACACTGAAGCTTTCTTT	CASSLRADMNTEAFF
TRBJ2-1	-	TRBV6-5	-	TGTGCCAGCGGAGTAGCGCCATCCTCCTACAATGAGCAGTTCTTC	CASGVAPSSYNEQFF
TRBJ2-1	-	TRBV27	-	TGTGCCAGCAGCGCCGGGGCAAAGGGCTACAATGAGCAGTTCTTC	CASSAGAKGYNEQFF
TRBJ1-1	-	TRBV28	-	TGTGCCAGCGACGACGCCGGGCCTGAAGCTTTCTTT	CASDDAGPEAFF
TRBJ2-1	TRBD1	TRBV4-1	once	TGCGCCAGCAGCCAGATGCCGGGACAGGGATCCTACAATGAGCAGTTCTTC	CASSQMPGQGSYNEQFF
TRBJ1-5	-	TRBV19	-	TGTGCCAGTAGTATCGCAGGCAGGCCCCAGCATTTT	CASSIAGRPQHF
TRBJ2-3	TRBD2	TRBV4-1	-	TGCGCCAGCAGCCAAGAGGCGGGAGTGTGGGGTACGCAGTATTTT	CASSQEAGVWGTQYF
TRBJ2-7	TRBD2	TRBV7-9	-	TGTGCCAGCAGCTTCACTAGCGGAAGCTCCTACGAGCAGTACTTC	CASSFTSGSSYEQYF
TRBJ2-1	-	TRBV6-5	-	TGTGCCAGCAACGGAGCGGGTCGTTACAATGAGCAGTTCTTC	CASNGAGRYNEQFF
TRBJ2-7	TRBD1	TRBV6-1	-	TGTGCCAGCAGTGAACCCGGGACAGCTTACGAGCAGTACTTC	CASSEPGTAYEQYF
TRBJ2-7	-	TRBV15	-	TGTGCCACCAGCAGAGAGGCGGCCTATGAGGCCGCCTACGAGCAGTACTTC	CATSREAAYEAAYEQYF
TRBJ2-7	TRBD1	TRBV7-8	-	TGTGCCAGCAGCTCGGGGACAGGCCTCTCCTACGAGCAGTACTTC	CASSSGTGLSYEQYF